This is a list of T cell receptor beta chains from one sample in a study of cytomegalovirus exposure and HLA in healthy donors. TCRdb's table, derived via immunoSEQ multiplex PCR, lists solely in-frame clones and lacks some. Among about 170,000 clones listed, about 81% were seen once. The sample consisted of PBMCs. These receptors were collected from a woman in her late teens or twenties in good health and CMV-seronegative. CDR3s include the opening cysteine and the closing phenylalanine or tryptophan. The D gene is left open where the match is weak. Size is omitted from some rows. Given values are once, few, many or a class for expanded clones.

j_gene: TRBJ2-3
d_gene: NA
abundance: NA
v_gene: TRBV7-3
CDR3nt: TGTGCCAGCAGCTTCTACGGCACAGATACGCAGTATTTT
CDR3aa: CASSFYGTDTQYF

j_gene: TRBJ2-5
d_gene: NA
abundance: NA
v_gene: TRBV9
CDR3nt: TGTGCCAGCAGCGTAGGGACAGATCTAGAGACCCAGTACTTC
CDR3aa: CASSVGTDLETQYF

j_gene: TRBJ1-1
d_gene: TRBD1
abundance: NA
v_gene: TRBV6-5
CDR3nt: TGTGCCAGCAGTTACTACGGGACAGCCCCTGAAGCTTTCTTT
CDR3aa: CASSYYGTAPEAFF

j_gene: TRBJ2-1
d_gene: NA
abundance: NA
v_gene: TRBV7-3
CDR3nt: TGTGCCAGCAGCTCATTTAGAGGGCCGCACAGCCTGCATGAGCAGTTCTTC
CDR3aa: CASSSFRGPHSLHEQFF

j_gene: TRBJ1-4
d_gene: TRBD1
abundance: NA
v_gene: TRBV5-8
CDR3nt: TGTGCCAGCAGCAGAGGACAGGGAGGTGAAAAACTGTTTTTT
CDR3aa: CASSRGQGGEKLFF

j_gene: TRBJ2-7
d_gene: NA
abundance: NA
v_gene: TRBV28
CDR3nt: TGTGCCAGCAGTTTATATAAGTACAGGTCACAAATCGAGCAGTACTTC
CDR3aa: CASSLYKYRSQIEQYF

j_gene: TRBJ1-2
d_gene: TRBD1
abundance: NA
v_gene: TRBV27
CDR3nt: TGTGCCAGCAGTGCTAGACAGGGGGCGTATGGCTACACCTTC
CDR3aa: CASSARQGAYGYTF

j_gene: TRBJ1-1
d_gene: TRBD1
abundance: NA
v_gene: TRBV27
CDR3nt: TGTGCCAGCAAGGAAGGAGACAGGGACACTGAAGCTTTCTTT
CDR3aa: CASKEGDRDTEAFF

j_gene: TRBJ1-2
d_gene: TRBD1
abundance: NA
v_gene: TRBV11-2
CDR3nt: TGTGCCAGCAGCTCTCTCAGGGGGACCCGGGACACCAACTATGGCTACACCTTC
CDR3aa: CASSSLRGTRDTNYGYTF

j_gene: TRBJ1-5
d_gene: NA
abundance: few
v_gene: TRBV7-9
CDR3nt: TGTTCCAGCAGTCCATTGAGCAATCAGCCCCAGCATTTT
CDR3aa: CSSSPLSNQPQHF

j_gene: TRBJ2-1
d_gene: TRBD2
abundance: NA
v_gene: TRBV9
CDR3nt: TGTGCCAGCAGCGTAGGTACCGGGACTAACTACAATGAGCAGTTCTTC
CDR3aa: CASSVGTGTNYNEQFF

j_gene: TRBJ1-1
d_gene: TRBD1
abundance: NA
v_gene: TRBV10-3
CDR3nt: TGTGCCATCAGAAAAACCGGGACAGGGGTGACTGAAGCTTTCTTT
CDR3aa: CAIRKTGTGVTEAFF

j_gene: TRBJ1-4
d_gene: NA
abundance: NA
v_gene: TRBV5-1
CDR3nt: TGCGCCAGCAGCTTAATGGGGGGGGCCGGTTACGAAAAACTGTTTTTT
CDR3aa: CASSLMGGAGYEKLFF

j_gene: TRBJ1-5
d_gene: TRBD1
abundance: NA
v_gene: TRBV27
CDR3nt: TGTGCCAGCAGTTTTCTCTCATCAGGGGGGAATCAGCCCCAGCATTTT
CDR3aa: CASSFLSSGGNQPQHF

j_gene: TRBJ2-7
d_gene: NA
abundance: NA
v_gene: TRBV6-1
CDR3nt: TGTGCCAGCAGTGCCACCGGGACACCATACTACGAGCAGTACTTC
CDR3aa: CASSATGTPYYEQYF

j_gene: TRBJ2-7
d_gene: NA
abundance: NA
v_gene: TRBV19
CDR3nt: TGTGCCAGCTCTACGCGGGACGGCTACGAGCAGTACTTC
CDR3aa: CASSTRDGYEQYF

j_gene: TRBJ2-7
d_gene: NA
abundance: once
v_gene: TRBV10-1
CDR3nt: TGCGCCAGCAGTGACAGACTCAGCCCGGGCGAGCAGTACTTC
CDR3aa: CASSDRLSPGEQYF

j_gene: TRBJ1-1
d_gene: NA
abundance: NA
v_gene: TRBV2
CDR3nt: TGTGCCAGCCTCAGGGACTTGAACACTGAAGCTTTCTTT
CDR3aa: CASLRDLNTEAFF

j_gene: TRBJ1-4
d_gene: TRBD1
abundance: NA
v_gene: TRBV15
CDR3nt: TGTGCCACCAGCACCCGAACAGGGGGCCTTAATGAAAAACTGTTTTTT
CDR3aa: CATSTRTGGLNEKLFF

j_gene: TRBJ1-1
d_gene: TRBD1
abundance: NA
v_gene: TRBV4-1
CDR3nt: TGCGCCAGCAGCCCCAACAGGGGTGGGGACACTGAAGCTTTCTTT
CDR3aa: CASSPNRGGDTEAFF

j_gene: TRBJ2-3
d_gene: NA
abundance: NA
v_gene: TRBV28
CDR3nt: TGTGCCAGCAGTTTGAGGGCGGAGGTCACAGATACGCAGTATTTT
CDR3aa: CASSLRAEVTDTQYF

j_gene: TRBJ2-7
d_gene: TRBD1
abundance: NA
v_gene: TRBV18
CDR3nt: TGTGCCAGCTCACGGGGACAGGGTTCCTACGAGCAGTACTTC
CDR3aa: CASSRGQGSYEQYF

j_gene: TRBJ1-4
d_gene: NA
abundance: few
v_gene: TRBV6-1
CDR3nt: TGTGCCAGCAGTGAAGCGCGCGGGAGGGCAGGGTCTAATGAAAAACTGTTTTTT
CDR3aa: CASSEARGRAGSNEKLFF

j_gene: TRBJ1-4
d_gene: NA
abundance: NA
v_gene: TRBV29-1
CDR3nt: TGCAGCGTAGGACAGCAGAATGAAAAACTGTTTTTT
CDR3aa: CSVGQQNEKLFF

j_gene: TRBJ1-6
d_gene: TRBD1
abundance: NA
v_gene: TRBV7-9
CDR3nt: TGTGCCACTACGGACAGGAATAATTCACCCCTCCACTTT
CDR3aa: CATTDRNNSPLHF

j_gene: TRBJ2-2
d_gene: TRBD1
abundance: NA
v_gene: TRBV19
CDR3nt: TGTGCCAGTACTAGGACAGGGAGGACCGGGGAGCTGTTTTTT
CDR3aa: CASTRTGRTGELFF

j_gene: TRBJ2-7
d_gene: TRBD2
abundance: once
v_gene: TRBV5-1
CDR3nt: TGCGCCAGCAGCTTGGGGGGACTAGCGGAAAACTACGAGCAGTACTTC
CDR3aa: CASSLGGLAENYEQYF

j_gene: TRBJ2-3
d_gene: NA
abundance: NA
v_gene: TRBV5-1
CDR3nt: TGCGCCAGCAGCTTGGGGCTAGCCACAGATACGCAGTATTTT
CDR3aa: CASSLGLATDTQYF

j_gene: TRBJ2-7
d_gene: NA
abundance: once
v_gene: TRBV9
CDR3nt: TGTGCCAGCAGCGTAGGATTACTTTCAGGGGATCTCTCCTACGAGCAGTACTTC
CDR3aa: CASSVGLLSGDLSYEQYF

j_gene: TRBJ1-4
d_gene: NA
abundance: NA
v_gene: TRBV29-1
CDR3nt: TGCAGCGTTGTACGTGACAATAATGAAAAACTGTTTTTT
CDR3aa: CSVVRDNNEKLFF

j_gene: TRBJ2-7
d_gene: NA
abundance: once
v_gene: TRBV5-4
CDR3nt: TGTGCCAGCAGCCCCGACTCTGGCAGAGGCTACGAGCAGTACTTC
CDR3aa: CASSPDSGRGYEQYF

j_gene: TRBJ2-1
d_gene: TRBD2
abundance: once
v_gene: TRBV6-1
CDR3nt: TGTGCCAGCAGGGAGGGGACTAGCGGGGGATCGGAGTTCTTC
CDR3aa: CASREGTSGGSEFF

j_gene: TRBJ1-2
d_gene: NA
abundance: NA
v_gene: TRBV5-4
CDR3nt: TGTGCCAGCAGCTTGAAGCTCAGGGAAAACTATGGCTACACCTTC
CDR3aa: CASSLKLRENYGYTF

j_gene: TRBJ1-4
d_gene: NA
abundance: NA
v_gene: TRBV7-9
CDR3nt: TGTGCCAGCAGCTTTCTTCACCTAAATGAAAAACTGTTTTTT
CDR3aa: CASSFLHLNEKLFF

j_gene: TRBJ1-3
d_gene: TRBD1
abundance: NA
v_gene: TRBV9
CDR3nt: TGTGCCAGCAGCGTAGCGCCGACAGGGTTCTACTCTCACTCTGGAAACACCATATATTTT
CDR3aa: CASSVAPTGFYSHSGNTIYF

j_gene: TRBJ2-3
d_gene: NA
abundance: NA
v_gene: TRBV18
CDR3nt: TGTGCCAGCTCACCAAATTCCGGACAGAGGACAGATACGCAGTATTTT
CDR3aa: CASSPNSGQRTDTQYF

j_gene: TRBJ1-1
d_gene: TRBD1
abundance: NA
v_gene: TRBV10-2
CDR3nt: TGCGCCAGCTCCGGGACAGTCCTAGAGGGGAACACTGAAGCTTTCTTT
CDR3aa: CASSGTVLEGNTEAFF

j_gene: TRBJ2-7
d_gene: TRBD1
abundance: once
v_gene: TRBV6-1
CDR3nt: TGTGCCAGCAAATTCGGACAGGGGTTACCCTACGAGCAGTACTTC
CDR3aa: CASKFGQGLPYEQYF

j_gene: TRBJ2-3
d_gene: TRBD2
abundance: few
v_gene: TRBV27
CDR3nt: TGTGCCAGCAGTTCGTCACTAGCGGGGGGGCTCAGAGATACGCAGTATTTT
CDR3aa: CASSSSLAGGLRDTQYF

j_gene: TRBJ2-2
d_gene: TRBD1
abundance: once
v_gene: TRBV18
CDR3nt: TGTGCCAGCTCACTGGGCAGGACAGGAGGTTCCGGGGAGCTGTTTTTT
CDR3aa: CASSLGRTGGSGELFF

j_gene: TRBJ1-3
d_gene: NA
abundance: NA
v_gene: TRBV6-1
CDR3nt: TGTGCCAGCAGGTCTATCTCGGGTTCTGGAAACACCATATATTTT
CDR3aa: CASRSISGSGNTIYF

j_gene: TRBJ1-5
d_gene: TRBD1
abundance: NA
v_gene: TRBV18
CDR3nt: TGTGCCAGCTCACCACTACGGACAGGCGGAAACAATCAGCCCCAGCATTTT
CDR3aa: CASSPLRTGGNNQPQHF

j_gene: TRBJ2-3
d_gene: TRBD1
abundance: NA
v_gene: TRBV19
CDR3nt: TGTGCCAGTAGTGTAGGGACAGGCAGCACAGATACGCAGTATTTT
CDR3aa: CASSVGTGSTDTQYF

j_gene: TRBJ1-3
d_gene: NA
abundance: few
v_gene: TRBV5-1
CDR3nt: TGCGCCAGCAGCTTGGGGACAGTTTCTGGAAACACCATATATTTT
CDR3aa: CASSLGTVSGNTIYF

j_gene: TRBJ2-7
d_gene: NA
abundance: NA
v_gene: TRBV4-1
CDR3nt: TGCGCCAGCAGCCAACATCTTGTCTACAGGGTCGACGAGCAGTACTTC
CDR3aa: CASSQHLVYRVDEQYF

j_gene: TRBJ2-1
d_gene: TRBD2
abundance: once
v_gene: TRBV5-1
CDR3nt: TGCGCCAGCAGCAGAGCAACTAGCGGCCAGAATGAGCAGTTCTTC
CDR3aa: CASSRATSGQNEQFF

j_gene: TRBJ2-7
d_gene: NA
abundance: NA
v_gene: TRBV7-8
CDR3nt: TGTGCCAGCAGCTTAGGTAGAGATTTTGAGCAGTACTTC
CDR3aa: CASSLGRDFEQYF

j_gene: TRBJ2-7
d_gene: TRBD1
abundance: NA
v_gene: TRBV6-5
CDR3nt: TGTGCCAGCAGGCTACAGGGGGCTAGCGACGAGCAGTACTTC
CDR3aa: CASRLQGASDEQYF